This TCR beta chain was sequenced in a study of CD8+ T cells in alopecia areata. General observations from the study: Because one nonresponder was included, the link of baseline CD8+ expansion to response is considered uncertain.

In each case, RNA was isolated and then reverse transcribed into cDNA as the sequencing template. TCRdb's table, derived via immunoSEQ multiplex PCR, lists solely in-frame clones and lacks some. The sample shows 110,000 or so clones, 45% to 65% of them seen only once. In its sample, this clone was seen a few times. Antigen specificity is unknown. There are 14 residues in the CDR3. The germline V gene encodes CDR1 SGDLS and CDR2 YYNGEE. V dropped 0 bases and J dropped 3 bases, with 9 bases sitting between them. Noted treatment: oral pan-JAK inhibitor, 5-10 mg twice daily. The material was CD4+ T cells sorted from blood, obtained at week 24, from a patient treated with tofacitinib. The sequence derives from a human donor with alopecia areata. V usage is TRBV9 and J usage is TRBJ1-2; D is unresolved. The CDR3: CASSVEASHYGYTF. The CDR3 DNA is TGTGCCAGCAGCGTAGAGGCTTCTCACTATGGCTACACCTTC. The full variable domain, its missing parts supplied by reference TRBV9 and TRBJ1-2, is DSGVTQTPKHLITATGQRVTLRCSPRSGDLSVYWYQQSLDQGLQFLIQYYNGEERAKGNILERFSAQQFPDLHSELNLSSLELGDSALYFCASSVEASHYGYTFGSGTRLTVV.